Sequencing of this T cell receptor (beta chain) was carried out in a study of long-term antiretroviral therapy in people with HIV (dated by TCRdb to between 2021 and 2024). Describing the broader study: The earliest samples were collected about a decade before the 2015 WHO recommendation for immediate ART, when ART was typically delayed until CD4 counts fell. Whether ART initiation and durable HIV suppression were associated with changes in peripheral blood TRB repertoire composition and diversity was tested in a retrospective serial study. A total of 150 to 200 cryopreserved PBMC samples came from around 30 adults with confirmed HIV infection and were collected serially over a mean of roughly six years (range 1-12). Among the 30 to 35 participants with HIV, over nine were female. No cross-contamination during QIAcube processing was shown when test extractions of a monoclonal T-cell line were performed alongside fewer than 35 polyclonal samples. The full study reports these points: Starting ART was linked to a significant rise in TRB diversity, yet even with long-term ART the diversity remained significantly lower than in transplant donor controls. No data were available on ART adherence, viral resistance or therapy changes, limiting inferences about post-ART repertoire changes. At every time point, the repertoire was dominated by expanded TRB clones first identified before ART initiation, although this dominance fluctuated and, in many PLHIV, declined after ART. Compared with controls, HIV repertoires had narrower CDR3 length ranges, and the network structure pointed to an antigen-experienced repertoire that shifted only slightly toward naive after ART. The samples span the years 2004 to 2017, and the ART regimens used may be less effective than current regimens. Owing to limited PBMC availability, only the TCR beta chain was sequenced, without alpha chain pairing. Because cell numbers in pre-ART samples were limited, unsorted PBMC were profiled instead of sorted CD4+ and CD8+ T cells.

The immunoSEQ hsTCRB v3.0 assay was used at survey level resolution to sequence the TRB variable region. TRB sequencing targeted a depth of roughly 35,000-55,000 T-cell genomes per sample. Pooled TRB libraries were sequenced on an Illumina MiSeq with a v3 150-cycle kit. The paper's data handling went like this. Analysis of repertoires was carried out in R inside a reproducible Nextflow workflow spanning QC, data transformation and analysis. LymphoSeq2, an R package for exploring AIRR-Seq data, was used to implement the custom analyses. A few samples that produced fewer than 5000 total TRB sequences were removed, so approximately 190 HIV repertoires were analyzed. Among the approximately 180 HIV repertoires that were kept, almost 60 were collected before ART initiation and under 150 were collected after ART initiation. Repertoires were downsampled to 5000 TRB nucleotide sequences, with summary statistics averaged over 100 downsampling iterations. TRB sequences were retained for analysis only if CDR3 regions of at least seven amino acids were present. Diversity was measured with a Shannon entropy-derived clonality score and the Gini coefficient. Repertoire networks linked the top 5000 CDR3 amino acid sequences whenever two sequences differed by an edit distance of one. GLIPH2 predicted antigen specificity groups and MHC restriction for TRB CDR3 amino acid sequences. CDR3 amino acid sequences were matched against VDJdb and McPAS-TCR to flag known CMV, EBV, HIV or tissue antigen associations. Pre-ART, post-ART and control groups were compared with Wilcoxon signed-rank tests and Holm-Bonferroni correction. TCRdb provides this immuneACCESS table in a form limited to in-frame rearrangements. Some clones are lacking; in checked studies, under half of them reflect an unresolved V gene, and why the rest are absent is not known. V and J calls plus clone size are reproduced from that table; the DNA served to infer D and trimming. This sample is represented by some 38,000 clones; roughly 76% of them were singletons. Together, the top ten hold over 5% of the sample.

Participants were included only if at least one PBMC sample before ART initiation and at least two post-ART samples were available. All participants with HIV were treated in the United States of America. Before DNA extraction, cryopreserved samples of 1-10 million PBMC were thawed and then washed. At the time of the earliest PBMC sample, participants with HIV were aged between about 23 and 55 years. PBMC samples were contributed by each participant from 1-4 timepoints before ART initiation and 2-8 timepoints after ART initiation, with a median of 7 samples. Serial HIV viral load, CD4+ T-cell count, ART history and demographic data were obtained for every participant. Using a Qiagen kit on a QIAcube, genomic DNA was extracted from unsorted PBMC, with samples processed in batches of 12. Comments on this clone: Its antigen is unknown. The record has no base qualities; no much larger clone is one base away.

This TCR was sampled from a man between 18 and 35 years old with HIV. The specimen comprised unsorted PBMCs, sampled 1.5 years after starting antiretroviral therapy.

The CDR3 region: CASSPRLAGTWGGGYEQFF. The sequence in DNA is TGTGCCAGCAGTCCGAGACTAGCGGGAACCTGGGGTGGGGGCTATGAGCAGTTCTTC. Recombination linked TRBV27 to TRBJ2-1, with 11 junctional bases fitting TRBD2. The germline V gene (reference sequence) provides CDR1 MNHEY and CDR2 SMNVEV. Counted from cysteine to phenylalanine, this CDR3 has 19 amino acids. This entry keeps only the CDR3 DNA: 57 bases, framed from base 1. Clipping removes 5 bases from V and 8 bases from J, with 20 as the unmatched junction base count.